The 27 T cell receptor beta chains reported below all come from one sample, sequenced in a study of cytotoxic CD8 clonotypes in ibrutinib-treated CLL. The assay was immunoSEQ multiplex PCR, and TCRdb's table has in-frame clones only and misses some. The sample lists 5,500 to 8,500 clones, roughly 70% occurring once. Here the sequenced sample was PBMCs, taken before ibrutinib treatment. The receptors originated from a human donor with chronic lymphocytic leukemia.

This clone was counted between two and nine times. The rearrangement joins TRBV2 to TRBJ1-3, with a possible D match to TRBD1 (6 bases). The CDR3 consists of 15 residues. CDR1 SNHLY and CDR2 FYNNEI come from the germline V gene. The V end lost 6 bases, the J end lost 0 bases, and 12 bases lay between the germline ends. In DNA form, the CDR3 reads TGTGCCAGCAGCGGGGGGGCACTCTCTGGAAACACCATATATTTT. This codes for CASSGGALSGNTIYF.

CDR3 loop: CASSKFSGGVRLRINYGYTF. In DNA, the CDR3 is TGTGCCAGTAGTAAATTTTCCGGGGGTGTCCGACTACGGATTAACTATGGCTACACCTTC. The V call is TRBV19, the J call TRBJ1-2; D is possibly TRBD1 (5 bases). CDR3 length: 20 amino acids. V was pared by 4 bases and J by 1 base, with 28 bases between. In germline, CDR1 is LNHDA, CDR2 SQIVND (reference sequence).

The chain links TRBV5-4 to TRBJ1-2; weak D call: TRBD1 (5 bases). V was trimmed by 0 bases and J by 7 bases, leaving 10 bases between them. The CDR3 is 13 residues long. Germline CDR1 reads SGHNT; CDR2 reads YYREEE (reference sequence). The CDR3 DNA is TGTGCCAGCAGCTTGGCGCGGGACCTTGGCTACACCTTC. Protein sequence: CASSLARDLGYTF. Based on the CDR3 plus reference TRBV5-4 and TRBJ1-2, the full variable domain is ETGVTQSPTHLIKTRGQQVTLRCSSQSGHNTVSWYQQALGQGPQFIFQYYREEENGRGNFPPRFSGLQFPNYSSELNVNALELDDSALYLCASSLARDLGYTFGSGTRLTVV.

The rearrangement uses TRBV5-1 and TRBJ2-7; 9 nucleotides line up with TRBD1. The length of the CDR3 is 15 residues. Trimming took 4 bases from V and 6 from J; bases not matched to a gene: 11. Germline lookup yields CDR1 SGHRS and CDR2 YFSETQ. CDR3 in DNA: TGCGCCAGCAGCCTAGGGACAGGGCAGGGGGCCGAGCAGTACTTC. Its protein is CASSLGTGQGAEQYF.

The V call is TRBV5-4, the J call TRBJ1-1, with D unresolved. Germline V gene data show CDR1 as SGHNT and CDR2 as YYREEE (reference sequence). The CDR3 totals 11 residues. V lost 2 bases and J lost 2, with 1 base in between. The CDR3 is CASSFNTEAFF. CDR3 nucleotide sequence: TGTGCCAGCAGCTTTAACACTGAAGCTTTCTTT.

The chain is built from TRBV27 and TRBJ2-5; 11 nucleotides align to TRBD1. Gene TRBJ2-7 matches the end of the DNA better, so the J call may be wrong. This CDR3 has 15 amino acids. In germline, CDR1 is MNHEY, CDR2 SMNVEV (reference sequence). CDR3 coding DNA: TGTGCCAGCAGTCATACCGGGACAGGGGGTTACGAGCAGTACTTC. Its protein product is CASSHTGTGGYEQYF.

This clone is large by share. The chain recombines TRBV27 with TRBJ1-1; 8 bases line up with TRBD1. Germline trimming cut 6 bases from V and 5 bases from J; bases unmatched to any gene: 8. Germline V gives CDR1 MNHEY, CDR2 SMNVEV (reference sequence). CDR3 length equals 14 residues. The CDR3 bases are TGTGCCAGCAGGATCCTACAGGGGGGGACTGAAGCTTTCTTT. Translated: CASRILQGGTEAFF.

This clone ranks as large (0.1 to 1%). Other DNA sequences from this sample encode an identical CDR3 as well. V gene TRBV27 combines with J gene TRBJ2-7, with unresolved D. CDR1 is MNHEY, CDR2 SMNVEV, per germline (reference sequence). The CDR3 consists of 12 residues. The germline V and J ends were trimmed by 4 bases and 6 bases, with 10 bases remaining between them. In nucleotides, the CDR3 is TGTGCCAGCAGTTCCAGTTGGGCCGAGCAGTACTTC. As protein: CASSSSWAEQYF.

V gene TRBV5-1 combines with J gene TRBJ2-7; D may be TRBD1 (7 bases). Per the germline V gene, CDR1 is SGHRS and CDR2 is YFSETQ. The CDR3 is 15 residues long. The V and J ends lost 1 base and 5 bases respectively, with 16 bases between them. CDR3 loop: CASSLFAGQKNEQYF. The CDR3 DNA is TGCGCCAGCAGCTTGTTCGCGGGACAGAAGAACGAGCAGTACTTC.

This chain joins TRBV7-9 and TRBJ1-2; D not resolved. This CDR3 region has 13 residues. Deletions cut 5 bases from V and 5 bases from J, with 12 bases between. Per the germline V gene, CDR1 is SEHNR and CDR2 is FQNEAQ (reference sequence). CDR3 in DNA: TGTGCCAGCAGCCCACGGACGTTTTATGGCTACACCTTC. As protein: CASSPRTFYGYTF.

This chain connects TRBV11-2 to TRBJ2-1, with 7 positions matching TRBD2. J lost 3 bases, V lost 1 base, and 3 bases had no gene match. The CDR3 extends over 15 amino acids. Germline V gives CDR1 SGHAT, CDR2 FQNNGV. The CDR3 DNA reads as TGTGCCAGCAGCTTAGCGGGGGGTTACTACAATGAGCAGTTCTTC. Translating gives CASSLAGGYYNEQFF.

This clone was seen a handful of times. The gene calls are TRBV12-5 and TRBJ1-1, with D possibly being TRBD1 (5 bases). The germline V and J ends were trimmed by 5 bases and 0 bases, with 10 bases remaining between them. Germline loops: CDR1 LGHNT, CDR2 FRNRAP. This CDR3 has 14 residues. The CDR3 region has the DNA TGTGCTAGTGGTATCGGGGGAATGAACACTGAAGCTTTCTTT. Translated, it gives CASGIGGMNTEAFF.

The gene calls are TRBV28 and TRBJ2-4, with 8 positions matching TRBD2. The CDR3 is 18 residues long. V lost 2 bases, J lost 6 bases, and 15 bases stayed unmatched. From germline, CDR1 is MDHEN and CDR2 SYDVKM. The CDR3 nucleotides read TGTGCCAGCAGTTTACCCCTGGGTAGCGGGATCCGGGGAAACATTCAGTACTTC. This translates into CASSLPLGSGIRGNIQYF.

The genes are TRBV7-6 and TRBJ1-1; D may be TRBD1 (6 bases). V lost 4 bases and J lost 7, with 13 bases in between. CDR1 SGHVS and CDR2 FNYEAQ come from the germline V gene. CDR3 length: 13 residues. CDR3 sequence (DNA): TGTGCCAGCAGCTCCCAGGGGCTAGGTGAAGCTTTCTTT. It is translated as CASSSQGLGEAFF.

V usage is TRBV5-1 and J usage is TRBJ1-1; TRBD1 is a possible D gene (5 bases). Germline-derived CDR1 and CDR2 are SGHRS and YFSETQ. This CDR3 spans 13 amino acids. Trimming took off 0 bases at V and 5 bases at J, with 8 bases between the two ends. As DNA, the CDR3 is TGCGCCAGCAGCTTGGGTCGGGGGACTGAAGCTTTCTTT. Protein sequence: CASSLGRGTEAFF.

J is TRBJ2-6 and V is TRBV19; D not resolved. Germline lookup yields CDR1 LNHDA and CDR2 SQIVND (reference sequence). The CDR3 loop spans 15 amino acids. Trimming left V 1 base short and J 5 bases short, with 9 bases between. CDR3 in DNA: TGTGCCAGTAGTATAGGGGGTAGTCGGGCCAACGTCCTGACTTTC. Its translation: CASSIGGSRANVLTF. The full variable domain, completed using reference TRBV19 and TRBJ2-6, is DGGITQSPKYLFRKEGQNVTLSCEQNLNHDAMYWYRQDPGQGLRLIYYSQIVNDFQKGDIAEGYSVSREKKESFPLTVTSAQKNPTAFYLCASSIGGSRANVLTFGAGSRLTVL.

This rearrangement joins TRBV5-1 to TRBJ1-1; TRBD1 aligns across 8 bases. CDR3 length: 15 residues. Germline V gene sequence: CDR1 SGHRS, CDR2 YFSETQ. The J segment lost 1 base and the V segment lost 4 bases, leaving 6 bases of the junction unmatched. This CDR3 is CASSLQGVGNTEAFF. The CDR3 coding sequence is TGCGCCAGCAGCCTACAGGGGGTAGGGAACACTGAAGCTTTCTTT.

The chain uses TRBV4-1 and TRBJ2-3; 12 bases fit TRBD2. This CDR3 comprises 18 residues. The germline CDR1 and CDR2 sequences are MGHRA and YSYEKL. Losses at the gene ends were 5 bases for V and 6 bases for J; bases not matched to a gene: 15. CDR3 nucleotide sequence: TGCGCCAGCAGCTTTGTGGCGCTAGCGGGGGGGCAATGGGATACGCAGTATTTT. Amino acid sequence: CASSFVALAGGQWDTQYF.

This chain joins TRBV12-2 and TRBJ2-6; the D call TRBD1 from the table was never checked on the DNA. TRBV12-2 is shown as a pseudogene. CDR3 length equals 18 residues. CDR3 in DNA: TGTGCAAGTCGCTCCCGTTTCTCCACACAAAGTCGGGCCAACGTCCTGACTTTC. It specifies CASRSRFSTQSRANVLTF.

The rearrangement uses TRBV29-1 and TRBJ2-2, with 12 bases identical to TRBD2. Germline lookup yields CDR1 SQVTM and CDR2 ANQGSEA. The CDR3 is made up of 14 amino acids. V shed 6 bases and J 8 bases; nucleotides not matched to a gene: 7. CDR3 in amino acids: CSVKRLAGEGELFF. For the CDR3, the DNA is TGCAGCGTAAAACGACTAGCGGGAGAAGGGGAGCTGTTTTTT.

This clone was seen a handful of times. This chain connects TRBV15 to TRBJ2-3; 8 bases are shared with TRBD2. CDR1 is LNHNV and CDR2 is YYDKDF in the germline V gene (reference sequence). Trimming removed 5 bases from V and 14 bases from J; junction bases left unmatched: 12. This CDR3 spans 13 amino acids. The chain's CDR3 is CATSGGTGTSLYF. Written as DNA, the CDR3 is TGTGCCACCAGCGGAGGAACCGGGACTAGTCTGTATTTT.

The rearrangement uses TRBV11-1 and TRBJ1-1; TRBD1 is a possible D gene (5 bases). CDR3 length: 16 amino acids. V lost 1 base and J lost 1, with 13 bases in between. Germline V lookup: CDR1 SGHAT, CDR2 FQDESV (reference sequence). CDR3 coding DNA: TGTGCCAGCAGCTTAGGATGGACGGGGCCGAACACTGAAGCTTTCTTT. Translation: CASSLGWTGPNTEAFF.

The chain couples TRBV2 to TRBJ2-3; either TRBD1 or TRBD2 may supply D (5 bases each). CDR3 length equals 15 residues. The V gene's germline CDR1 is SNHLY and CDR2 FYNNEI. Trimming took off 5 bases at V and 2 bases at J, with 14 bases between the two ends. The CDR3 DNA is TGTGCCAGCAGTCGGGGCCGACAAAACACAGATACGCAGTATTTT. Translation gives CASSRGRQNTDTQYF.

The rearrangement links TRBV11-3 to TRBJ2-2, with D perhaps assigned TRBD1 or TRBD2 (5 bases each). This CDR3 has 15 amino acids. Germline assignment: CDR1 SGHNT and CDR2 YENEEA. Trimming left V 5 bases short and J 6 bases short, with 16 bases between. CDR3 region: CASSRDGDGPGELFF. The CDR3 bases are TGTGCCAGCAGCCGGGACGGGGACGGTCCCGGGGAGCTGTTTTTT. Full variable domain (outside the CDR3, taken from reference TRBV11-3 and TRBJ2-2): EAGVVQSPRYKIIEKKQPVAFWCNPISGHNTLYWYLQNLGQGPELLIRYENEEAVDDSQLPKDRFSAERLKGVDSTLKIQPAELGDSAVYLCASSRDGDGPGELFFGEGSRLTVL.

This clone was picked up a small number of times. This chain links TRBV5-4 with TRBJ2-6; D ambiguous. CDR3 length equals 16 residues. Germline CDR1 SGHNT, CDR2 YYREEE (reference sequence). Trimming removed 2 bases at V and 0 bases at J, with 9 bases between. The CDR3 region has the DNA TGTGCCAGCAGCTTCCCCGGAAGCTCTGGGGCCAACGTCCTGACTTTC. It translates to CASSFPGSSGANVLTF. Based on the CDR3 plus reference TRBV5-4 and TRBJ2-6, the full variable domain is ETGVTQSPTHLIKTRGQQVTLRCSSQSGHNTVSWYQQALGQGPQFIFQYYREEENGRGNFPPRFSGLQFPNYSSELNVNALELDDSALYLCASSFPGSSGANVLTFGAGSRLTVL.

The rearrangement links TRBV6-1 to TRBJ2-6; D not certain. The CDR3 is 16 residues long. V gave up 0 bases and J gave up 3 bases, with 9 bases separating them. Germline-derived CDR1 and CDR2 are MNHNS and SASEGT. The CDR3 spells CASSEAGVIGANVLTF. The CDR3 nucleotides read TGTGCCAGCAGTGAAGCTGGGGTTATTGGGGCCAACGTCCTGACTTTC.

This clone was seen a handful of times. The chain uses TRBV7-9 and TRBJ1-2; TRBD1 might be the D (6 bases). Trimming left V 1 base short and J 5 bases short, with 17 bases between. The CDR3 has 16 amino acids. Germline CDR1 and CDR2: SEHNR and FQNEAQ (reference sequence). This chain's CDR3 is CASSLGGGRQGYGYTF. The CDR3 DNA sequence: TGTGCCAGCAGCTTAGGTGGCGGCAGGCAGGGGTATGGCTACACCTTC.